This T cell receptor beta chain was sequenced during a study of shared clonotypes between healthy human individuals. About the study: Those who served as donors were two women and a few men between the ages of 18 and 49.

Study-wide points: Having only a few donors restricted how much genetic and exposure-history diversity was captured. Sharing across a few donors was seen in approximately 5.2% of naive CD4 clonotypes. Sequencing of the sorted subsets was shown by rarefaction to be incomplete despite large depth.

The CDR3 is 17 residues long. Germline V gives CDR1 SGHNT, CDR2 YYREEE (reference sequence). V was clipped by 6 bases and J by 4 bases; unmatched bases: 11. Assay: immunoSEQ multiplex PCR; the TCRdb copy retains only in-frame clones and omits some. The sample records about 2.3 million clones, roughly 90% being singletons. A note on this clone: Its antigen is currently unknown.

Specimen: naive CD4+ T cells from PBMCs. The sample's subset: CD45RA+ positively selected. This sequence joins TRBV5-4 and TRBJ2-2; 11 bases line up with TRBD2. The sequence was obtained from a man younger than 35 in good health. Some clones in this sample may be carry-over from other donors' samples. CDR3 bases: TGTGCCAGCACCCATAGCGGGAGGGCCCCGGGCACCGGGGAGCTGTTTTTT. This encodes CASTHSGRAPGTGELFF.